The sample holds many counts of the clone carrying this T cell receptor beta chain. No antigen is known for it. This specimen belongs to a study of T-cell reconstitution after alpha-beta-depleted transplantation in children. The CDR3 extends over 13 amino acids. Trimming took 4 bases from V and 4 from J, leaving 14 bases between them. Germline V lookup: CDR1 SQVTM, CDR2 ANQGSEA. Study observations and caveats: Reportedly, roughly two months post-transplant, alpha-beta T cells arose from several hundred expanded graft clones. T-cell numbers and diversity one year post-transplant derived largely from freshly generated T cells. The origin of high day-60 TCRbeta diversity in some patients lay in surviving recipient T cells and thymic progenitors.

Unique molecular identifiers were incorporated during preparation of the TCRbeta library. Each CDR3 protein is one row after TCRdb ran MiXCR on the PCR reads. The sample lists about 980,000 distinct CDR3 sequences; 25% to 35% were seen once. The sample consisted of PBMCs, mostly from graft donor cells, taken 360 days after TCRalphabeta/CD19-depleted stem cell transplant. V is TRBV29-1 and J is TRBJ2-7, with a tentative D call TRBD1 (6 bases). This sequence was found in a boy under three years old who had a stem cell transplant for SCID, so the T cells may come from the graft donor. The CDR3 nucleotides read TGCAGCGTTGGTTCAGGGGATTTATACGAGCAGTACTTC. This gives the protein CSVGSGDLYEQYF.